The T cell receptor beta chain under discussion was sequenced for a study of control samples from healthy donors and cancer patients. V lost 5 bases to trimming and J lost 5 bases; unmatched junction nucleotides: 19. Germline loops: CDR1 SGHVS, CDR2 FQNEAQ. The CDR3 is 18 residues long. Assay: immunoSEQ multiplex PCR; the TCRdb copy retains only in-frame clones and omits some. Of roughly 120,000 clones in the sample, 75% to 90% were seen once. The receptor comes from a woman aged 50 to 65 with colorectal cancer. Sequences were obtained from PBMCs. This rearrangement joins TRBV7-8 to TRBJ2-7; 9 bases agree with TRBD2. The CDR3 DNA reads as TGTGCCAGCAGCCCCCAAAGGGGGATAGCGGGAGTGGTCCACGAGCAGTACTTC. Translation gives CASSPQRGIAGVVHEQYF.